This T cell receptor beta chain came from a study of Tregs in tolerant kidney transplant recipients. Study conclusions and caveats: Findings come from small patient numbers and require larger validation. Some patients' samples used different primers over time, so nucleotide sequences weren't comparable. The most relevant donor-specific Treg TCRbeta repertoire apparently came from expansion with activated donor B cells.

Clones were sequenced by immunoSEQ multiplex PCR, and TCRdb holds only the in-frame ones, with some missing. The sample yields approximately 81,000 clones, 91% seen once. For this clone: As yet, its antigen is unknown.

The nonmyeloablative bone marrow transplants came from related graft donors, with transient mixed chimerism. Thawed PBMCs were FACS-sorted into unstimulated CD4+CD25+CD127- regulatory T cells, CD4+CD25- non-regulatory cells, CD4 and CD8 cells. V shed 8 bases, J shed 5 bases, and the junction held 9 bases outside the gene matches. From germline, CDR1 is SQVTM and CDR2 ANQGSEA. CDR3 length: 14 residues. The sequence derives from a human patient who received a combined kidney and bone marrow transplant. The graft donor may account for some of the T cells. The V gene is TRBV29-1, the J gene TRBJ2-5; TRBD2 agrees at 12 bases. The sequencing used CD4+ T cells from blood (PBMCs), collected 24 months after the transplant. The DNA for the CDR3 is TGCAGCAAAACTAGCGGGGGGCCGGAGGAGACCCAGTACTTC. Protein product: CSKTSGGPEETQYF. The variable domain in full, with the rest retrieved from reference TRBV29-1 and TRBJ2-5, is SAVISQKPSRDICQRGTSLTIQCQVDSQVTMMFWYRQQPGQSLTLIATANQGSEATYESGFVIDKFPISRPNLTFSTLTVSNMSPEDSSIYLCSKTSGGPEETQYFGPGTRLLVL.